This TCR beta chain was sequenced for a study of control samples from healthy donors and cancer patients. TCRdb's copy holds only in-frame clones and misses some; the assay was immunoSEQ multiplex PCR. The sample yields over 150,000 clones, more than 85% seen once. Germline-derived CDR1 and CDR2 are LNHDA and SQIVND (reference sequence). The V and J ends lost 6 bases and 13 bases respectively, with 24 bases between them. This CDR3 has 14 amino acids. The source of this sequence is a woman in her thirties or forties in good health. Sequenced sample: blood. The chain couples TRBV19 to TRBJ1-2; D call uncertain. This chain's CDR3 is CASSPVALGPSTTF. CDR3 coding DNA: TGTGCCAGTAGCCCGGTGGCCCTCGGTCCGTCTACCACCTTC.